This T cell receptor (beta chain) was identified during a study of T cells in Graves' hyperthyroidism and ophthalmopathy. At the level of the study: The initial diagnosis was the point when peripheral blood was collected, ahead of any treatment. Whole-study findings and limits: The model's output predicted ophthalmopathy at a median of roughly 6.9 months prior to onset.

This clonotype occurred many times. The antigen is not known. The CDR3 contains 14 residues. The V gene lost 4 bases and the J gene lost 4 bases, with 14 bases spanning the gap. The germline CDR1 and CDR2 sequences are SGHDT and YYEEEE. The TCR beta CDR3 regions underwent amplification using RNA transcripts as the source. Using the HTBI primer set, a first-round RT-PCR was run on the TCR CDR3. MiXCR was run by TCRdb on the multiplex PCR reads, yielding one entry per CDR3 protein. The table records over 350,000 distinct CDR3 sequences, more than 12% of them present only once. The chain recombines TRBV5-6 with TRBJ2-5, with D tentatively TRBD1 (5 bases). Source material: blood. The TCR originated in a man aged 50 to 60 with Graves' ophthalmopathy. CDR3 region: CASSLGGQGETQYF. The DNA of the CDR3 is TGTGCCAGCAGCCTCGGTGGGCAGGGAGAGACCCAGTACTTC.